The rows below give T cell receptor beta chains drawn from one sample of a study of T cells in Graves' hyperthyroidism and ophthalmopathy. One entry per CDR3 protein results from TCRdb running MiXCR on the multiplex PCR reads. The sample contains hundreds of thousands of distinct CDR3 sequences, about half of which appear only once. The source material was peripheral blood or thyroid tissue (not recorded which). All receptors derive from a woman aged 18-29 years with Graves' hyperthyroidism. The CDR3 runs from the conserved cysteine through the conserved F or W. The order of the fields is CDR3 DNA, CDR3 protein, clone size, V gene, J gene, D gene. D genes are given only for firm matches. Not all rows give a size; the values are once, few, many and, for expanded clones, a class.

CDR3nt: TGCGCCAGCAGCCAAGCTGTCAGGAGAAACACTGAAGCTTTCTTT
CDR3aa: CASSQAVRRNTEAFF
abundance: .
v_gene: TRBV25-1
j_gene: TRBJ1-1
d_gene: .

CDR3nt: TGTGCCAGCAGTACACAATTGACGGACACGAGGGGCTACACCTTC
CDR3aa: CASSTQLTDTRGYTF
abundance: few
v_gene: TRBV6-1
j_gene: TRBJ1-2
d_gene: .

CDR3nt: TGTGCCAGCAGCTTAGCGGTCAGGGTAGGGGTTCCCACTGAAGCTTTCTTT
CDR3aa: CASSLAVRVGVPTEAFF
abundance: .
v_gene: TRBV25-1
j_gene: TRBJ1-1
d_gene: .

CDR3nt: TGCAGCGGTAGGGACAGGGATTACGAGCAGTACTTC
CDR3aa: CSGRDRDYEQYF
abundance: .
v_gene: TRBV29-1
j_gene: TRBJ2-7
d_gene: TRBD1

CDR3nt: TGTGCCAGCAGCTTGCTGGGGGCAGCTTCACCCCTCCACTTT
CDR3aa: CASSLLGAASPLHF
abundance: many
v_gene: TRBV7-2
j_gene: TRBJ1-6
d_gene: .

CDR3nt: TGTGCCAGCAGTTCCTCCCGGACAGGAGAAGACTATGGCTACACCTTC
CDR3aa: CASSSSRTGEDYGYTF
abundance: .
v_gene: TRBV9
j_gene: TRBJ1-2
d_gene: TRBD1

CDR3nt: TGTGCCAGCAGCCAAGACGGGACAGGGAAAAAAGAGACCCAGTACTTC
CDR3aa: CASSQDGTGKKETQYF
abundance: .
v_gene: TRBV7-6
j_gene: TRBJ2-5
d_gene: TRBD1

CDR3nt: TGTGCCAGCAGCTCCGCCCGGGCCATTGAAGCTTTCTTT
CDR3aa: CASSSARAIEAFF
abundance: few
v_gene: TRBV7-9
j_gene: TRBJ1-1
d_gene: .

CDR3nt: TGTGCCAGCAGCTCCACCGCCGGGACAGGGACCCCAGAGACCCAGTACTTC
CDR3aa: CASSSTAGTGTPETQYF
abundance: .
v_gene: TRBV11-2
j_gene: TRBJ2-5
d_gene: TRBD1

CDR3nt: TGCAGTGCTAGAGGGGGGACAGGGGATTCCTACGAGCAGTACTTC
CDR3aa: CSARGGTGDSYEQYF
abundance: many
v_gene: TRBV20-1
j_gene: TRBJ2-7
d_gene: TRBD1

CDR3nt: TGCGCCAGCAGCCAGGGACAGGGGAGTAACTATGGCTACACCTTC
CDR3aa: CASSQGQGSNYGYTF
abundance: .
v_gene: TRBV4-3
j_gene: TRBJ1-2
d_gene: TRBD1

CDR3nt: TGCAGCACCCCGGCCTCCCTCTATGGCTACACCTTC
CDR3aa: CSTPASLYGYTF
abundance: .
v_gene: TRBV29-1
j_gene: TRBJ1-2
d_gene: .

CDR3nt: TGTGCCAGTAGTCCACCGGGACAGGAGAACACTGAAGCTTTCTTT
CDR3aa: CASSPPGQENTEAFF
abundance: .
v_gene: TRBV19
j_gene: TRBJ1-1
d_gene: TRBD1

CDR3nt: TGTGCCAGCAGACTAGCGGGCCCACATCCTCAGTACTTC
CDR3aa: CASRLAGPHPQYF
abundance: .
v_gene: TRBV2
j_gene: TRBJ2-7
d_gene: TRBD2

CDR3nt: TGTGCCACCAGCAGAGTTCCGGGGCATCTTAGCAATCAGCCCCAGCATTTT
CDR3aa: CATSRVPGHLSNQPQHF
abundance: many
v_gene: TRBV15
j_gene: TRBJ1-5
d_gene: .

CDR3nt: TGTGCCACCAGCAGCTTGGTCTCGGGGACGACCGGGGAGCTGTTTTTT
CDR3aa: CATSSLVSGTTGELFF
abundance: .
v_gene: TRBV15
j_gene: TRBJ2-2
d_gene: .

CDR3nt: TGTGCCAGCAGCGCCAGGACAAACGAGCAGTACTTC
CDR3aa: CASSARTNEQYF
abundance: many
v_gene: TRBV7-9
j_gene: TRBJ2-7
d_gene: .